This entry lists 26 T cell receptor beta chains sequenced from one sample in a study of shared clonotypes between healthy human individuals. The table came from immunoSEQ multiplex PCR; TCRdb's copy has only in-frame clones and leaves some out. The data show around 980,000 clones, about four fifths seen once. The source material was memory CD4+ T cells from PBMCs. Described subset: CD45RA-negative fraction. The receptors come from a man younger than 35 in good health. Some clones in this sample may be carry-over from other donors' samples.

The rearrangement uses TRBV18 and TRBJ1-5; no clear D. The V and J ends lost 1 base and 4 bases respectively, with 11 bases between them. The germline V gene has CDR1 KGHSH and CDR2 LQKENI. The CDR3 totals 15 residues. CDR3 residues: CASSPLGGGNQPQHF. The CDR3 region has the DNA TGTGCCAGCTCACCACTCGGAGGAGGAAATCAGCCCCAGCATTTT.

The V call is TRBV10-1, the J call TRBJ2-7; D may be TRBD1 or TRBD2 (5 bases each). V lost 0 bases and J 2 bases, leaving 11 bases between the germline ends. Per the germline V gene, CDR1 is WNHNN and CDR2 is SYGVQD (reference sequence). The CDR3 has 15 amino acids. The CDR3 loop reads CASSESPGTAYEQYF. The CDR3 coding sequence is TGCGCCAGCAGTGAGTCTCCAGGGACCGCCTACGAGCAGTACTTC.

This chain links TRBV28 with TRBJ2-5; D perhaps matches TRBD2 (6 bases). The CDR3 is 14 residues long. The V and J ends lost 6 bases and 5 bases respectively, with 16 bases between them. Germline CDR1 and CDR2: MDHEN and SYDVKM. CDR3 loop: CASRRRLEGETQYF. CDR3 nucleotides: TGTGCCAGCAGGCGCCGACTAGAGGGCGAGACCCAGTACTTC.

CDR3 sequence (DNA): TGTGCCAGCAGCCGCCGCCAGCGGGGGAGCACAGATACGCAGTATTTT. Amino acid sequence: CASSRRQRGSTDTQYF. The chain recombines TRBV7-8 with TRBJ2-3; 8 bases are shared with TRBD2. Germline CDR1 SGHVS, CDR2 FQNEAQ. With V trimmed by 5 bases and J by 0 bases, 7 bases remained unmatched. The CDR3 is 16 amino acids.

The chain uses TRBV28 and TRBJ2-5; D gene unclear. The J call may be wrong; the DNA end is better matched by TRBJ2-7. CDR1 and CDR2 (germline): MDHEN, SYDVKM. The CDR3 runs 13 residues. DNA of the CDR3: TGTGCCAGCAGTTTAGGTCTCCTCTACGAGCAGTACTTC. The encoded protein is CASSLGLLYEQYF.

The V and J genes are TRBV5-8 and TRBJ1-5; D may be TRBD1 (5 bases). The CDR3 spans 15 residues. V lost 4 bases and J lost 4, with 15 bases in between. Germline assignment: CDR1 SGHTS and CDR2 YDEGEE. CDR3 sequence (DNA): TGTGCCAGCAGCCCCGAAAGGGGCTGGAATCAGCCCCAGCATTTT. It translates to CASSPERGWNQPQHF.

The rearrangement joins TRBV28 to TRBJ2-7; 9 bases agree with TRBD2. The V gene end was trimmed by 2 bases and the J gene end by 0 bases; junction bases not matched to a gene: 8. Per the germline V gene, CDR1 is MDHEN and CDR2 is SYDVKM. This CDR3 has 17 residues. The CDR3 bases are TGTGCCAGCAGTTTAGCGGGTCTAGCGGGAATCTCCTACGAGCAGTACTTC. It is translated as CASSLAGLAGISYEQYF.

The V call is TRBV2, the J call TRBJ1-1; D is unclear. Germline-derived CDR1 and CDR2 are SNHLY and FYNNEI. Deletions cut 3 bases from V and 0 bases from J, with 11 bases between. The CDR3 runs 15 residues. This CDR3 is CASSELPRVNTEAFF. CDR3 sequence (DNA): TGTGCCAGCAGTGAGCTCCCTCGGGTGAACACTGAAGCTTTCTTT. Full variable domain (remainder filled in from reference TRBV2 and TRBJ1-1): EPEVTQTPSHQVTQMGQEVILRCVPISNHLYFYWYRQILGQKVEFLVSFYNNEISEKSEIFDDQFSVERPDGSNFTLKIRSTKLEDSAMYFCASSELPRVNTEAFFGQGTRLTVV.

The V call is TRBV18, the J call TRBJ2-1; 9 nucleotides align to TRBD2. Germline V gives CDR1 KGHSH, CDR2 LQKENI. The CDR3 consists of 15 residues. The junction had 7 bases not matched to a gene; V was cut back by 3 bases and J by 7 bases. The CDR3 coding sequence is TGTGCCAGCTCACCCCTAGCGGGGAGTAAGAATGAGCAGTTCTTC. This translates into CASSPLAGSKNEQFF.

This clone has just one count. The junction and the germline gene differ at one end; a read error may be behind it. V usage is TRBV6-1 and J usage is TRBJ2-7; TRBD2 matches 10 bases. The germline CDR1 and CDR2 sequences are MNHNS and SASEGT. This CDR3 is 14 amino acids long. The CDR3 loop is CASSGTLQRLAGLF. The CDR3 nucleotides read TGTGCCAGCAGTGGGACCCTCCAACGACTAGCGGGCCTCTTC.

Notes on this clone: The sample has other DNA sequences that encode this CDR3 too. CDR3 protein: CSVESGTTYEQYF. The CDR3 DNA follows: TGCAGCGTTGAAAGCGGAACCACCTACGAGCAGTACTTC. This rearrangement joins TRBV29-1 to TRBJ2-7; a weak D match, TRBD2 (5 bases). The germline V gene encodes CDR1 SQVTM and CDR2 ANQGSEA. The CDR3 length is 13 residues. Trimming shortened V by 2 bases and J by 2 bases, and 10 bases separated the two germline ends.

The genes are TRBV7-2 and TRBJ2-7; TRBD1 or TRBD2 may be the D gene (5 bases each). The CDR3 has 13 residues. Germline CDR1 SGHTA, CDR2 FQGNSA. Trimming removed 3 bases from V and 13 bases from J, with 19 bases in between. CDR3 DNA: TGTGCCAGCAGCTTTTGGGACGCAAAAGGTTATTACTTC. It is translated as CASSFWDAKGYYF.

The V gene is TRBV5-4, the J gene TRBJ1-1; D perhaps matches TRBD1 (5 bases). CDR3 length: 14 residues. The V gene's germline CDR1 is SGHNT and CDR2 YYREEE (reference sequence). The V end lost 2 bases, the J end lost 7 bases, and 15 bases lay between the germline ends. Here the CDR3 DNA reads TGTGCCAGCAGCTTCTCTGGGGGGGGAGGTGAAGCTTTCTTT. This translates into CASSFSGGGGEAFF.

The CDR3 is CASSSPRQGGNTIYF. In DNA form, the CDR3 reads TGTGCCAGCAGCTCCCCCCGACAGGGAGGTAACACCATATATTTT. The V and J genes are TRBV5-4 and TRBJ1-3, with TRBD1 identical over 7 bases. The CDR3 length is 15 residues. The J segment lost 7 bases and the V segment lost 3 bases, leaving 10 bases of the junction unmatched. Germline V gives CDR1 SGHNT, CDR2 YYREEE (reference sequence).

The rearrangement joins TRBV6-1 to TRBJ2-5; D gene uncertain. The V end was cut by 5 bases, the J end by 2 bases, with 12 bases between. Germline values: CDR1 MNHNS, CDR2 SASEGT. CDR3 length: 14 amino acids. The CDR3 spells CASSPRLSQETQYF. DNA for the CDR3: TGTGCCAGCAGTCCCCGACTTTCTCAAGAGACCCAGTACTTC.

Ten or more counts support this clone. The sample holds other DNA sequences that translate to the same CDR3. This chain joins TRBV11-3 and TRBJ2-7; the D gene is possibly TRBD1 (6 bases). Germline values: CDR1 SGHNT, CDR2 YENEEA. This CDR3 comprises 13 residues. V was clipped by 3 bases and J by 0 bases, with 6 bases between them. CDR3 loop: CASSLDSSYEQYF. The CDR3 DNA reads as TGTGCCAGCAGCTTGGACAGCTCCTACGAGCAGTACTTC.

The chain combines TRBV9 with TRBJ2-3; the D is unclear. This CDR3 is built from 15 residues. From germline, CDR1 is SGDLS and CDR2 YYNGEE. V lost 4 bases and J lost 1, with 13 bases in between. The CDR3 region is CASSPGPVRTDTQYF. In DNA form, the CDR3 reads TGTGCCAGCAGCCCCGGACCAGTCCGCACAGATACGCAGTATTTT.

This clone was found once. V gene TRBV7-6 combines with J gene TRBJ2-3; TRBD2 matches at 8 bases. The ends lost 4 bases at V and 6 bases at J; junction bases unmatched: 0. CDR1 is SGHVS and CDR2 is FNYEAQ in the germline V gene. The CDR3 length is 12 residues. In DNA, the CDR3 is TGTGCCAGCAGCTCTAGCGGGGATACGCAGTATTTT. It is translated as CASSSSGDTQYF.

The chain combines TRBV2 with TRBJ1-1; 10 bases line up with TRBD1. V gave up 6 bases and J gave up 4 bases; unmatched junction bases: 8. Germline V lookup: CDR1 SNHLY, CDR2 FYNNEI. CDR3 length: 15 residues. The CDR3 DNA sequence: TGTGCCAGCAGGACAGGGGGCATGAGGGGCACTGAAGCTTTCTTT. Residues: CASRTGGMRGTEAFF.

The chain combines TRBV5-1 with TRBJ2-1; 14 nucleotides match TRBD2. Germline trimming cut 3 bases from V and 6 bases from J; bases unmatched to any gene: 5. The CDR3 sequence is 16 residues long. In germline, CDR1 is SGHRS, CDR2 YFSETQ. The CDR3: CASSYRLAGGSNEQFF. The CDR3 DNA sequence: TGCGCCAGCAGCTACCGACTAGCGGGAGGGAGCAATGAGCAGTTCTTC.

Many counts were recorded for this clone. Additional DNA sequences in this sample encode the identical CDR3. This sequence joins TRBV9 and TRBJ2-7; 10 nucleotides align to TRBD2. J lost 1 base, V lost 4 bases, and 5 bases had no gene match. The CDR3 is 15 amino acids. The germline gives CDR1 SGDLS, CDR2 YYNGEE. CDR3 residues: CASSPTSGKSYEQYF. Here the CDR3 DNA reads TGTGCCAGCAGCCCAACTAGCGGGAAATCCTACGAGCAGTACTTC.

This clone occurred a few times. The sample carries other DNA sequences with the same CDR3. The chain carries TRBV7-2 and TRBJ1-5; a possible D gene is TRBD1 (6 bases). V was trimmed by 4 bases and J by 7 bases, leaving 14 bases between them. The germline V gene has CDR1 SGHTA and CDR2 FQGNSA. This CDR3 is built from 14 residues. The CDR3, as DNA: TGTGCCAGCAGCTCTGGACAGCCGGGCCAGCCCCAGCATTTT. This sequence encodes CASSSGQPGQPQHF.

The rearrangement links TRBV7-9 to TRBJ1-1; D possibly corresponds to TRBD1 (5 bases). CDR3 length: 14 amino acids. CDR1 and CDR2 from the germline V gene are SEHNR and FQNEAQ (reference sequence). V was cut by 7 bases and J by 3 bases, with 15 bases left in between. This chain's CDR3 is CASKKRLGDTEAFF. In DNA, the CDR3 is TGTGCCAGCAAAAAACGGTTAGGGGACACTGAAGCTTTCTTT.

The chain combines TRBV28 with TRBJ1-5, with 10 bases identical to TRBD1. Looked up from germline, CDR1 is MDHEN and CDR2 is SYDVKM. The V and J ends lost 6 bases and 3 bases, in that order; junction bases with no gene match: 8. The CDR3 is 16 residues long. CDR3 nucleotides: TGTGCCAGCAGACCCAGTGGGACAGGGGACAATCAGCCCCAGCATTTT. Translated: CASRPSGTGDNQPQHF.

The chain employs TRBV6-1 and TRBJ1-1; possibly TRBD1 for D (5 bases). V was cut by 5 bases and J by 6 bases, with 19 bases left in between. The CDR3 has 15 amino acids. Per the germline V gene, CDR1 is MNHNS and CDR2 is SASEGT. CDR3 DNA: TGTGCCAGCAGTCCATGGTCCGGGGCTTGGGCTGAAGCTTTCTTT. Translation: CASSPWSGAWAEAFF.

A word on this clone: One junction end disagrees with the germline gene, perhaps due to a read error. Other DNA variants within this sample encode the same CDR3. The V call is TRBV5-1, the J call TRBJ1-5; D may be TRBD1 (5 bases). CDR1 and CDR2 (germline): SGHRS, YFSETQ. The CDR3 extends over 13 amino acids. The CDR3 loop is CASSLGPDQPQHF. CDR3 DNA: TGCGCCAGCAGTTTGGGGCCAGACCAGCCCCAGCATTTT.